A single sample is the source of the 13 T cell receptor beta chains below, sequenced in a study of blood T cell repertoires in COVID-19. Measured with immunoSEQ multiplex PCR; TCRdb has only the in-frame clones, and not every one. The data show over 65,000 clones, approximately 87% seen once. The specimen was peripheral blood. The receptors originated from a human donor in a cohort sampled during active COVID-19.

V is TRBV10-2 and J is TRBJ2-3, with a tentative D call TRBD2 (5 bases). Germline CDR1 is WSHSY and CDR2 is SAAADI. This CDR3 is 14 amino acids long. Trimming shortened V by 5 bases and J by 8 bases, and 17 bases separated the two germline ends. In DNA form, the CDR3 reads TGCGCCAGCAGTTCCGATCCTATAGGAGGTACGCAGTATTTT. The encoded protein is CASSSDPIGGTQYF.

The chain links TRBV6-1 to TRBJ1-2; D is unclear. Germline V gene data show CDR1 as MNHNS and CDR2 as SASEGT. With 2 bases removed from V and 5 bases from J, the gap between germline ends came to 15 bases. This CDR3 has 15 residues. The chain's CDR3 is CASSERLAPGYGYTF. The CDR3 bases are TGTGCCAGCAGTGAAAGGTTAGCCCCGGGGTATGGCTACACCTTC.

CDR3 coding DNA: TGTGCCAGCAGTTCACAGGGCCTGAACACTGAAGCTTTCTTT. Protein sequence: CASSSQGLNTEAFF. This sequence joins TRBV6-5 and TRBJ1-1; possibly TRBD1 for D (6 bases). V lost 4 bases, J lost 0 bases, and 9 bases lay in between. From germline, CDR1 is MNHEY and CDR2 SVGAGI. The CDR3 runs 14 residues.

The rearrangement joins TRBV18 to TRBJ2-1; D is undetermined. Trimming removed 1 base at V and 4 bases at J, with 11 bases between. The CDR3 has 15 residues. Germline-derived CDR1 and CDR2 are KGHSH and LQKENI. DNA for the CDR3: TGTGCCAGCTCACCACTCAGCGATGGGTACAATGAGCAGTTCTTC. Residues: CASSPLSDGYNEQFF.

The CDR3 spells CASSSYGGMDQPQHF. In DNA, the CDR3 is TGTGCCAGCAGCTCTTACGGGGGTATGGATCAGCCCCAGCATTTT. The gene calls are TRBV7-9 and TRBJ1-5; D is perhaps TRBD1 (5 bases). V was trimmed by 4 bases and J by 5 bases, leaving 15 bases between them. The V gene's germline CDR1 is SEHNR and CDR2 FQNEAQ (reference sequence). This CDR3 region has 15 residues.

The chain is built from TRBV28 and TRBJ2-7; D is perhaps TRBD1 (6 bases). The CDR3 has 14 residues. Germline-derived CDR1 and CDR2 are MDHEN and SYDVKM. The germline V and J ends were trimmed by 8 bases and 1 base, with 15 bases remaining between them. The CDR3 spells CASRFRGPSYEQYF. The CDR3 DNA follows: TGTGCCAGCCGATTCAGGGGCCCGTCCTACGAGCAGTACTTC.

This clone was seen a handful of times. Written as DNA, the CDR3 is TGTGCCAGCAGCCATCCCTCCGACTTCACAGATACGCAGTATTTT. Amino acids: CASSHPSDFTDTQYF. This sequence joins TRBV3-1 (or the pseudogene TRBV3-2) and TRBJ2-3; no firm D call. V gave up 3 bases and J gave up 2 bases, with 12 bases separating them. The CDR3 totals 15 residues. Germline CDR1 LGHDT, CDR2 YNNKEL (reference sequence).

This clone has only a few counts. The chain recombines TRBV7-9 with TRBJ1-2, with 9 bases identical to TRBD1. V lost 6 bases and J lost 8; bases outside the gene matches: 4. The length of the CDR3 is 12 residues. CDR1 is SEHNR and CDR2 is FQNEAQ in the germline V gene (reference sequence). The CDR3 sequence: CASSRDREGYTF. The DNA for the CDR3 is TGTGCCAGCAGTAGGGACAGGGAGGGCTACACCTTC.

This clone showed up just once. The rearrangement links TRBV11-2 to TRBJ2-5, with 9 bases matching TRBD2. The ends lost 2 bases at V and 3 bases at J; junction bases unmatched: 7. Germline CDR1 is SGHAT and CDR2 is FQNNGV. This CDR3 has 16 amino acids. CDR3 nucleotide sequence: TGTGCCAGCAGCTTACCTAGCGGGGCGGGTGAAGAGACCCAGTACTTC. It codes for CASSLPSGAGEETQYF. The full variable domain, in which reference TRBV11-2 and TRBJ2-5 provide the parts outside the CDR3, is EAGVAQSPRYKIIEKRQSVAFWCNPISGHATLYWYQQILGQGPKLLIQFQNNGVVDDSQLPKDRFSAERLKGVDSTLKIQPAKLEDSAVYLCASSLPSGAGEETQYFGPGTRLLVL.

The chain combines TRBV9 with TRBJ2-3; D ambiguous. The CDR3 runs to 10 residues. V dropped 6 bases and J dropped 4 bases, with 3 bases sitting between them. Germline CDR1 SGDLS, CDR2 YYNGEE. CDR3 protein: CASTSDTQYF. The CDR3 DNA follows: TGTGCCAGCACCTCAGATACGCAGTATTTT.

This clone was seen a single time. The chain joins TRBV15 to TRBJ2-1; 7 bases agree with TRBD2. J was trimmed by 7 bases and V by 7 bases; bases with no gene match: 13. The CDR3 covers 15 residues. Per germline, CDR1 LNHNV and CDR2 YYDKDF (reference sequence). This chain's CDR3 is CATTQIREAGNEQFF. CDR3 DNA sequence: TGTGCCACCACGCAGATTCGGGAGGCAGGGAATGAGCAGTTCTTC.

V and J are TRBV4-2 and TRBJ2-3, with 7 bases matching TRBD2. V gave up 3 bases and J gave up 6 bases; unmatched junction bases: 12. The germline gives CDR1 LGHNA, CDR2 YNFKEQ. The CDR3 loop spans 16 amino acids. CDR3 DNA: TGTGCCAGCAGCCATAAGTACGCGGGAGAGGGGGATACGCAGTATTTT. As protein: CASSHKYAGEGDTQYF.

The rearrangement uses TRBV27 and TRBJ2-7, with 8 positions matching TRBD1. Germline V gives CDR1 MNHEY, CDR2 SMNVEV (reference sequence). J gave up 6 bases and V 7 bases, and 8 bases lay outside the gene matches. CDR3 size: 13 residues. The CDR3 loop reads CASKAGGFGEQYF. DNA for the CDR3: TGTGCCAGCAAGGCAGGGGGCTTCGGCGAGCAGTACTTC.